This T cell receptor (beta chain) is drawn from a study of blood T cell repertoires in COVID-19. The germline V gene encodes CDR1 MNHNY and CDR2 SVGAGI (reference sequence). The CDR3 sequence is 16 residues long. The J segment lost 5 bases and the V segment lost 4 bases, leaving 5 bases of the junction unmatched. TCRdb's table, derived via immunoSEQ multiplex PCR, lists solely in-frame clones and lacks some. The table shows tens of thousands of clones, with 70% to 90% occurring only once. The sequence derives from a woman aged 70 to 79 with acute or convalescent COVID-19. The chain recombines TRBV6-6 with TRBJ2-2; the match to TRBD2 covers 12 bases. The sample comprised peripheral blood. The CDR3 coding sequence is TGTGCCAGCAGTTTGGGACTAGCGGGCCCGACCGGGGAGCTGTTTTTT. Protein product: CASSLGLAGPTGELFF.